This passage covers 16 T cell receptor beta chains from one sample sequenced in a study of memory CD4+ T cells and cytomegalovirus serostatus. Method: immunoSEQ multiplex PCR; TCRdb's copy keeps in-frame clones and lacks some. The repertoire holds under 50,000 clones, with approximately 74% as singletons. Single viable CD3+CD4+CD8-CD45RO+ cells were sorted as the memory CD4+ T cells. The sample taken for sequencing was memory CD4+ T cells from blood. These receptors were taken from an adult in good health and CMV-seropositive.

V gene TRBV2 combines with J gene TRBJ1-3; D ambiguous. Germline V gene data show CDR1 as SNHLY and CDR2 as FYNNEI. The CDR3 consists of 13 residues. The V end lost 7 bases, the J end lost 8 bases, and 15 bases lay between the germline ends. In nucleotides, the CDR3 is TGTGCCAGCACCGGATCGAGGGAGCACACCATATATTTT. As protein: CASTGSREHTIYF.

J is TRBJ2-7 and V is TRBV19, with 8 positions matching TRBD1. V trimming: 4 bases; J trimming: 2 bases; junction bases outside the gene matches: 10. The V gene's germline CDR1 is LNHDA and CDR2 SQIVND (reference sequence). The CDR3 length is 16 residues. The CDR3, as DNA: TGTGCCAGTAGTAGGTCCGGACAGGGCACCGCCTACGAGCAGTACTTC. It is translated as CASSRSGQGTAYEQYF.

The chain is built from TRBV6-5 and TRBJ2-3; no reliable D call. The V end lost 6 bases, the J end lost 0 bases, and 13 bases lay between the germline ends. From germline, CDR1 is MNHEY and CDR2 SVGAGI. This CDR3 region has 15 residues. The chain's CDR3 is CASSLDGTSTDTQYF. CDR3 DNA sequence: TGTGCCAGCAGCCTCGACGGCACTAGCACAGATACGCAGTATTTT.

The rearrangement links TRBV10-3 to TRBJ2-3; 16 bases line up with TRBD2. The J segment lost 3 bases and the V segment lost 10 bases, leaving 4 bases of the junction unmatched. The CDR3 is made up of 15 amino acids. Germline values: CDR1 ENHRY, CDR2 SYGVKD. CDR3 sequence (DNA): TGTGCCACAGGGACTAGCGGGGGGGAGACAGATACGCAGTATTTT. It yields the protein CATGTSGGETDTQYF.

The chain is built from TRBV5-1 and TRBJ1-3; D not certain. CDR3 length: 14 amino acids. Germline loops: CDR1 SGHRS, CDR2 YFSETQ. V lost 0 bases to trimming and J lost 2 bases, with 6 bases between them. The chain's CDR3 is CASSLEPTGNTIYF. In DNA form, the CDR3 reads TGCGCCAGCAGCTTGGAACCAACTGGAAACACCATATATTTT.

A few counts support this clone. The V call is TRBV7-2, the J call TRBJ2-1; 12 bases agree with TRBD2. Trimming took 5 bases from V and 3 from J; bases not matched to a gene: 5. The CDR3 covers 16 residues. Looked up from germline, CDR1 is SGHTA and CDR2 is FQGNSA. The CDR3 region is CASSASSGGVYNEQFF. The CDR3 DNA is TGTGCCAGCAGCGCATCTAGCGGGGGGGTCTACAATGAGCAGTTCTTC. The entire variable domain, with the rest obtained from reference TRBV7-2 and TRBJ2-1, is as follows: GAGVSQSPSNKVTEKGKDVELRCDPISGHTALYWYRQSLGQGLEFLIYFQGNSAPDKSGLPSDRFSAERTGGSVSTLTIQRTQQEDSAVYLCASSASSGGVYNEQFFGPGTRLTVL.

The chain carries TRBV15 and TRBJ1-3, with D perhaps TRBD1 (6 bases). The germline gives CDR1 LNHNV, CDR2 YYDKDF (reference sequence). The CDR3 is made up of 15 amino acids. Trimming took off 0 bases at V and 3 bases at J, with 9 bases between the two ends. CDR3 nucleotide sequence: TGTGCCACCAGCAGAGAGCGAGGGGGTGGAAACACCATATATTTT. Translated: CATSRERGGGNTIYF.

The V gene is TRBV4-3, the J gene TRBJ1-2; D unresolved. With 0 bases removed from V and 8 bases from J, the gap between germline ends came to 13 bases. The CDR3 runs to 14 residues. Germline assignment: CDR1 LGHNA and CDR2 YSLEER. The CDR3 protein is CASSQDYRASGYTF. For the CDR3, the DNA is TGCGCCAGCAGCCAAGATTATAGGGCATCCGGCTACACCTTC.

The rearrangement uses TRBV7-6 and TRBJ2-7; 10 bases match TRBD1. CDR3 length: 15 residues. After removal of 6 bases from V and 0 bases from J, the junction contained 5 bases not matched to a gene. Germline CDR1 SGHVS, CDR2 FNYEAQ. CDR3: CASRVRDRGSYEQYF. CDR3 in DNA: TGTGCCAGCAGGGTCCGGGACAGGGGCTCCTACGAGCAGTACTTC.

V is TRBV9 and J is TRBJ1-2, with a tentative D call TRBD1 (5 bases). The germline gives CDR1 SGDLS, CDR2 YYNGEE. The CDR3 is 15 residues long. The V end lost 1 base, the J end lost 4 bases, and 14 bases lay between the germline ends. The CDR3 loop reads CASSVSAGPTYGYTF. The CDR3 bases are TGTGCCAGCAGCGTATCGGCAGGGCCTACCTATGGCTACACCTTC.

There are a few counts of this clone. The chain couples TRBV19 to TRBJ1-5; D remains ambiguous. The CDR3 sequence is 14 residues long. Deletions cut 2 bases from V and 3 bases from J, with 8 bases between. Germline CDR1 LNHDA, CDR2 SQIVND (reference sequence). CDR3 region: CASSINSNNQPQHF. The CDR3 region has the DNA TGTGCCAGTAGTATAAACAGTAACAATCAGCCCCAGCATTTT. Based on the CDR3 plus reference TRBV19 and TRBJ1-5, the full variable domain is DGGITQSPKYLFRKEGQNVTLSCEQNLNHDAMYWYRQDPGQGLRLIYYSQIVNDFQKGDIAEGYSVSREKKESFPLTVTSAQKNPTAFYLCASSINSNNQPQHFGDGTRLSIL.

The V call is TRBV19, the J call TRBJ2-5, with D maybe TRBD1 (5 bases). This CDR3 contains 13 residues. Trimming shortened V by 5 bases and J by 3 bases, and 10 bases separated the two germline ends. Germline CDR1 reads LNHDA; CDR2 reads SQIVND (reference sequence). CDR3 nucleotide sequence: TGTGCCAGTAGTGAGATAGGGGAAGAGACCCAGTACTTC. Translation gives CASSEIGEETQYF.

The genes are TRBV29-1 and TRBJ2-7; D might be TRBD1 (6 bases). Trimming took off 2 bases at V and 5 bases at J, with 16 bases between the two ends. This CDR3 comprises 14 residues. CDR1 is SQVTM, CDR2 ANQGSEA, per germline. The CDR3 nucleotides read TGCAGCGTTGAAAGGGCAGGGGCTTTGGACGAGCAGTACTTC. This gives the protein CSVERAGALDEQYF.

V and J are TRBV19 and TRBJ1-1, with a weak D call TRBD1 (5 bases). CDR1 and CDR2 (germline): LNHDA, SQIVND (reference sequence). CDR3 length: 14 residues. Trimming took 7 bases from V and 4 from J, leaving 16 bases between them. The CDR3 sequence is CASTRTPGGTEAFF. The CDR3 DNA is TGTGCCAGTACCAGGACCCCGGGGGGCACTGAAGCTTTCTTT.

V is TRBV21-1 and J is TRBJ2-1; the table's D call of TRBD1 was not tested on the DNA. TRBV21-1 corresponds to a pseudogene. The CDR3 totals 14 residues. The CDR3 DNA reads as TGTGCCAGCAGCTCCGGGACATTAGAGAATGAGCAGTTCTTC. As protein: CASSSGTLENEQFF.

In nucleotides, the CDR3 is TGTGCCAGCAGTTTCGAGGGTTACGAGCAGTACTTC. Encoded protein: CASSFEGYEQYF. V usage is TRBV28 and J usage is TRBJ2-7, with a tentative D call TRBD2 (5 bases). CDR3 size: 12 residues. Germline CDR1 MDHEN, CDR2 SYDVKM. The V gene lost 3 bases and the J gene lost 4 bases, with 7 bases spanning the gap.